The present TCR beta chain was sequenced within a study of blood T cell repertoires in COVID-19. Study in general: Samples representing acute and convalescent COVID-19 were sourced from the United States, Italy and Spain. T cells, B-cell-depleted T cells, or PBMCs provided the cDNA or gDNA that served as material.

Authors' data handling: The assay estimated nucleated cells by amplifying reference gene primers. The repertoire was sequenced with immunoSEQ multiplex PCR; TCRdb's copy has only in-frame clones and lacks some. D and trimming were read from the DNA, whereas the V and J calls and clone size are those reported in that table. The data show about 53,000 clones, with nearly 90% seen just once and roughly 5% held by the top ten. Material for sequencing was peripheral blood. The receptor's source is a man aged 60-69 years with active COVID-19.

The CDR3, as DNA: TGTGCCAGTAGTACAACCGGGACAGGGGGCCCGTATGGCTACACCTTC. Translation: CASSTTGTGGPYGYTF. This chain joins TRBV19 and TRBJ1-2; TRBD1 matches at 12 bases. The germline V gene encodes CDR1 LNHDA and CDR2 SQIVND (reference sequence). The CDR3 covers 16 residues. Trimming took 4 bases from V and 5 from J; bases not matched to a gene: 8.